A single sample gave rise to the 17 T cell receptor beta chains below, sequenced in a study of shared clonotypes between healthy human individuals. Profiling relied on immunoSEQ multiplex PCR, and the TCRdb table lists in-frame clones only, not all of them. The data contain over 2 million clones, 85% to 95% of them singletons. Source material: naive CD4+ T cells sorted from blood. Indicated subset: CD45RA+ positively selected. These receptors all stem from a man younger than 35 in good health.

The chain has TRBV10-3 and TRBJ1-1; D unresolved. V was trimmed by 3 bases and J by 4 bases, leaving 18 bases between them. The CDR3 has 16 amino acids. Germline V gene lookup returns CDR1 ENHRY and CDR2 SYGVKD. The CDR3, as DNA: TGTGCCATCAGTGATCTCGAGGTATTGGGAGGCACTGAAGCTTTCTTT. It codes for CAISDLEVLGGTEAFF.

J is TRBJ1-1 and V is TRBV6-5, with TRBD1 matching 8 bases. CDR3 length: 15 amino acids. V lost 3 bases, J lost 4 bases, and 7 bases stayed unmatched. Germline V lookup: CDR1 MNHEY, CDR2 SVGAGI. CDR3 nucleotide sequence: TGTGCCAGCAGTTATTCGGACAGGGCGATCACTGAAGCTTTCTTT. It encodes CASSYSDRAITEAFF.

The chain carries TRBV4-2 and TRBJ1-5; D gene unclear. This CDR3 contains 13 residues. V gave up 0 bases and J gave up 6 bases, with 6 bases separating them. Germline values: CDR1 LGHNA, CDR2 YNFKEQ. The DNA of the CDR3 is TGTGCCAGCAGCCAAGATCCGGGTCAGCCCCAGCATTTT. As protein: CASSQDPGQPQHF.

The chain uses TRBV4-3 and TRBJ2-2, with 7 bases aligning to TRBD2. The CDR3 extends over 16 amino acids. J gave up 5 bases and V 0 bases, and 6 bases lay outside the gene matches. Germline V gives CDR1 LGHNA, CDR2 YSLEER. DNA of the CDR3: TGCGCCAGCAGCCAAGATTCCGCGGGAGATACCGGGGAGCTGTTTTTT. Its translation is CASSQDSAGDTGELFF.

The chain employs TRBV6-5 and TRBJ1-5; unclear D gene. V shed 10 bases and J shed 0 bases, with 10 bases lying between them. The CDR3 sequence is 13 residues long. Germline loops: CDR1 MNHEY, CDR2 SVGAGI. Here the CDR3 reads CATRPYSNQPQHF. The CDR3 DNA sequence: TGTGCCACCCGACCTTATAGCAATCAGCCCCAGCATTTT.

The CDR3 spells CASSAPGRGNQPQHF. Here the CDR3 DNA reads TGTGCCAGCAGTGCCCCGGGAAGAGGCAATCAGCCCCAGCATTTT. The gene calls are TRBV2 and TRBJ1-5, with D hard to call. V was trimmed by 4 bases and J by 2 bases, leaving 12 bases between them. This CDR3 spans 15 amino acids. Germline assignment: CDR1 SNHLY and CDR2 FYNNEI.

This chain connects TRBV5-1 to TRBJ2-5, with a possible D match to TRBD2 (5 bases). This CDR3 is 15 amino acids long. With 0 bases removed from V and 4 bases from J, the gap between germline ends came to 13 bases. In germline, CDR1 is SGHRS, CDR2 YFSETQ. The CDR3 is CASSLEVGRGETQYF. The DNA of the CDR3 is TGCGCCAGCAGCTTGGAAGTCGGTCGGGGAGAGACCCAGTACTTC.

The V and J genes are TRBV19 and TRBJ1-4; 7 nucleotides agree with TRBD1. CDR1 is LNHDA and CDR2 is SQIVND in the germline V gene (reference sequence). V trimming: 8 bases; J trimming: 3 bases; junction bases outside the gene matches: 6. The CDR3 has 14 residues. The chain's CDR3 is CASATQGANEKLFF. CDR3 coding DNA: TGTGCCAGTGCGACCCAGGGGGCTAATGAAAAACTGTTTTTT.

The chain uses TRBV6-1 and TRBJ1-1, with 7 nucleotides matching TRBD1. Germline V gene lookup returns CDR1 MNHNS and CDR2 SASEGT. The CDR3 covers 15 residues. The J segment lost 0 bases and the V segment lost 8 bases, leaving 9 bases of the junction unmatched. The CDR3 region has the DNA TGTGCCAGCTTCCCCGGGACAGTAATGAACACTGAAGCTTTCTTT. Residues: CASFPGTVMNTEAFF.

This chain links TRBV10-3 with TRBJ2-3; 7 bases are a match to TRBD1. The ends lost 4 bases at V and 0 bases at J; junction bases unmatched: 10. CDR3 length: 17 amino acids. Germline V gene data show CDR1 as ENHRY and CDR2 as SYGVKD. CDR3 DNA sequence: TGTGCCATCAGTGCCCCGACAGGGAAGGACAGCACAGATACGCAGTATTTT. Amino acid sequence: CAISAPTGKDSTDTQYF.

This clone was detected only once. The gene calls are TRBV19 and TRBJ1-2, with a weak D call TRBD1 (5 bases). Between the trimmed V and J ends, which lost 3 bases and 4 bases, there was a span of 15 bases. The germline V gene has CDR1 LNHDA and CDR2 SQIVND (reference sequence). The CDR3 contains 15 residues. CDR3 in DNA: TGTGCCAGTAGTATCGTTCGGGACGGGGGCTATGGCTACACCTTC. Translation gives CASSIVRDGGYGYTF.

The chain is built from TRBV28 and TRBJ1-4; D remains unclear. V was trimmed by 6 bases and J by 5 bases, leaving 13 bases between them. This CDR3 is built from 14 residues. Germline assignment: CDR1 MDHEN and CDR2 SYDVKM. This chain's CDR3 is CASRTGPKNEKLFF. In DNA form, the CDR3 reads TGTGCCAGCAGAACCGGGCCAAAGAATGAAAAACTGTTTTTT.

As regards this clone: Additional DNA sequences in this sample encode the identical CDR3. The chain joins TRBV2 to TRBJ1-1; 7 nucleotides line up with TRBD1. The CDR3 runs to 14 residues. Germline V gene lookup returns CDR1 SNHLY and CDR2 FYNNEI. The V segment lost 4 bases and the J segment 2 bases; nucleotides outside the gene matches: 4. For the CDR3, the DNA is TGTGCCAGCAGTGTAGGGGGCCCTAACACTGAAGCTTTCTTT. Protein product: CASSVGGPNTEAFF.

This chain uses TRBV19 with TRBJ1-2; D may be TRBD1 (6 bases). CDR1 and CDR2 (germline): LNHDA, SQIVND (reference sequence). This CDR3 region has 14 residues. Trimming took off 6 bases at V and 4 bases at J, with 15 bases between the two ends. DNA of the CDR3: TGTGCCAGTAGAGCGACCGGGACACTCTATGGCTACACCTTC. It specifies CASRATGTLYGYTF.

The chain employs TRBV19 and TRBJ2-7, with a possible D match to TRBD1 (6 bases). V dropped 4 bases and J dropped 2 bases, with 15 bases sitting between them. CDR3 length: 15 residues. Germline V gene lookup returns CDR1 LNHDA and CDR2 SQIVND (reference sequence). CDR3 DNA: TGTGCCAGTAGTACCGGACAGTTTGGGGCCTACGAGCAGTACTTC. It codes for CASSTGQFGAYEQYF.

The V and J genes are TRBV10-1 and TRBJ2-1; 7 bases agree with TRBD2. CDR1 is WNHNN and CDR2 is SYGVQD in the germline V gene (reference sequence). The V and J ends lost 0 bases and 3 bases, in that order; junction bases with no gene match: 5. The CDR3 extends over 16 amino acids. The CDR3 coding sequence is TGCGCCAGCAGTGAGTCGACGGGAGGCCGCTACAATGAGCAGTTCTTC. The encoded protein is CASSESTGGRYNEQFF.

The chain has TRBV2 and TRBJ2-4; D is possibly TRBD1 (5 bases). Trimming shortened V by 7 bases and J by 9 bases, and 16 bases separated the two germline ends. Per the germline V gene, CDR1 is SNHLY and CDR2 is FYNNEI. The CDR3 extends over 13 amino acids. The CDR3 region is CASKATNQGIQYF. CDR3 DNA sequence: TGTGCCAGCAAAGCGACCAACCAGGGCATTCAGTACTTC.